A single TCR beta chain is shown here with its context. The data belong to a study of blood T cell repertoires in COVID-19. Germline trimming cut 1 base from V and 0 bases from J; bases unmatched to any gene: 10. Germline CDR1 is SGHVS and CDR2 is FNYEAQ. CDR3 length: 19 amino acids. The data were produced by immunoSEQ multiplex PCR, yet TCRdb's version contains in-frame clones alone and is incomplete. The sample yields roughly 75,000 clones, 90% seen once. V is TRBV7-6 and J is TRBJ1-4, with 8 bases fitting TRBD1. The TCR sequence derives from a human donor in a cohort sampled during active COVID-19. The material sequenced was peripheral blood. CDR3 amino acids: CASSLERTGRVSTNEKLFF. The CDR3 nucleotides are TGTGCCAGCAGCTTAGAGAGGACAGGGCGGGTTTCAACTAATGAAAAACTGTTTTTT.